The next 15 T cell receptor beta chains were all read from a single sample in a study of CD8+ T cells in alopecia areata. TCR sequencing used cDNA made by reverse transcription of extracted RNA. Libraries were prepared by immunoSEQ multiplex PCR; TCRdb keeps only in-frame clonotypes and omits some of them. The sample carries 150,000 to 200,000 clones, 50% to 75% recorded once. Sequenced material: CD4+ T cells sorted from blood, taken at week 0. The receptors derive from a human donor with alopecia areata.

The rearrangement joins TRBV7-2 to TRBJ1-1; D gene unclear. The CDR3 extends over 15 amino acids. V was trimmed by 5 bases and J by 5 bases, leaving 18 bases between them. The V gene's germline CDR1 is SGHTA and CDR2 FQGNSA. This CDR3 reads CASSPSPTPLTEAFF. Written as DNA, the CDR3 is TGTGCCAGCAGCCCTTCTCCCACCCCACTTACTGAAGCTTTCTTT.

This rearrangement joins TRBV27 to TRBJ1-6, with D possibly TRBD1 on 5 matching bases. The V gene lost 7 bases and the J gene lost 8 bases, with 9 bases spanning the gap. The CDR3 runs to 12 residues. Germline lookup yields CDR1 MNHEY and CDR2 SMNVEV (reference sequence). Here the CDR3 DNA reads TGTGCCAGCAAGACAGCTGATTCACCCCTCCACTTT. Encoded protein: CASKTADSPLHF.

The chain couples TRBV4-2 to TRBJ2-5; unclear D gene. Per the germline V gene, CDR1 is LGHNA and CDR2 is YNFKEQ. The CDR3 totals 13 residues. Deletions cut 10 bases from V and 1 base from J, with 13 bases between. CDR3 DNA: TGTGCCACCGCAAAGTCGGTCCAAGAGACCCAGTACTTC. The encoded protein is CATAKSVQETQYF.

This clone was seen ten or more times. V is TRBV18 and J is TRBJ2-3; D remains ambiguous. Germline loops: CDR1 KGHSH, CDR2 LQKENI. V lost 3 bases, J lost 2 bases, and 12 bases lay in between. This CDR3 is 15 amino acids long. CDR3 bases: TGTGCCAGCTCACCTAGGAGCGCCACCACAGATACGCAGTATTTT. Translation: CASSPRSATTDTQYF.

The chain is built from TRBV29-1 and TRBJ1-1, with D perhaps matching TRBD1 (5 bases). The CDR3 runs to 15 residues. Trimming cost V 2 bases and J 0 bases, with 13 bases left between them. Germline CDR1 reads SQVTM; CDR2 reads ANQGSEA. The DNA for the CDR3 is TGCAGCGTTGAATACGAGGGACGGATGAACACTGAAGCTTTCTTT. This gives the protein CSVEYEGRMNTEAFF. Full variable domain (rest looked up from reference TRBV29-1 and TRBJ1-1): SAVISQKPSRDICQRGTSLTIQCQVDSQVTMMFWYRQQPGQSLTLIATANQGSEATYESGFVIDKFPISRPNLTFSTLTVSNMSPEDSSIYLCSVEYEGRMNTEAFFGQGTRLTVV.

This chain uses TRBV15 with TRBJ1-2; no clear D gene. Trimming stripped 1 base from V and 0 bases from J, with 0 bases between. The CDR3 consists of 12 residues. CDR1 is LNHNV and CDR2 is YYDKDF in the germline V gene (reference sequence). This CDR3 reads CATSRANYGYTF. In nucleotides, the CDR3 is TGTGCCACCAGCAGAGCTAACTATGGCTACACCTTC.

The J gene is TRBJ2-2, the V gene TRBV5-1; D remains ambiguous. CDR1 and CDR2 (germline): SGHRS, YFSETQ. V shed 8 bases and J shed 0 bases, with 17 bases lying between them. CDR3 length: 16 amino acids. In nucleotides, the CDR3 is TGCGCCAGTCGGACCTCCGTAGCCGCGAACACCGGGGAGCTGTTTTTT. As protein: CASRTSVAANTGELFF.

This CDR3 is CASSRDRVSTDTQYF. As DNA, the CDR3 is TGTGCCAGCAGCCGGGACAGGGTTAGCACAGATACGCAGTATTTT. This rearrangement joins TRBV6-1 to TRBJ2-3; 9 bases fit TRBD1. The CDR3 totals 15 residues. The V gene's germline CDR1 is MNHNS and CDR2 SASEGT. The trim removed 6 bases at V and 0 bases at J, leaving 4 bases unmatched.

The V call is TRBV29-1, the J call TRBJ1-1, with D unclear. Looked up from germline, CDR1 is SQVTM and CDR2 is ANQGSEA. Trimming cost V 6 bases and J 4 bases, with 6 bases left between them. The CDR3 covers 10 residues. In DNA, the CDR3 is TGCAGCGTGGAGTTCACTGAAGCTTTCTTT. Its translation is CSVEFTEAFF.

This chain joins TRBV19 and TRBJ1-5; 7 nucleotides align to TRBD1. Losses at the gene ends were 3 bases for V and 2 bases for J; bases not matched to a gene: 10. The CDR3 is 17 residues long. Germline V gene sequence: CDR1 LNHDA, CDR2 SQIVND (reference sequence). DNA for the CDR3: TGTGCCAGTAGTATTCGGAGGGGGCGCGGGCGCAATCAGCCCCAGCATTTT. Its protein is CASSIRRGRGRNQPQHF.

This chain joins TRBV30 and TRBJ2-7, with D uncertain. The length of the CDR3 is 12 residues. Germline V gene data show CDR1 as GTSNPN and CDR2 as SVGIG (reference sequence). Trimming took off 2 bases at V and 2 bases at J, with 7 bases between the two ends. The chain's CDR3 is CAWSLGAYEQYF. DNA of the CDR3: TGTGCCTGGAGTCTCGGAGCCTACGAGCAGTACTTC.

This clone has only a few counts. The rearrangement links TRBV30 to TRBJ2-3; D gene ambiguous. The CDR3 has 12 residues. V lost 0 bases, J lost 5 bases, and 6 bases lay in between. Germline CDR1 and CDR2: GTSNPN and SVGIG (reference sequence). The CDR3 reads CAWSVGLDTQYF. CDR3 coding DNA: TGTGCCTGGAGTGTGGGATTAGATACGCAGTATTTT.

V gene TRBV5-1 combines with J gene TRBJ2-4; D ambiguous. V gave up 7 bases and J gave up 6 bases, with 11 bases separating them. Germline V gene lookup returns CDR1 SGHRS and CDR2 YFSETQ. The CDR3 length is 12 residues. Written as DNA, the CDR3 is TGCGCCAGCGCGCTGGAAGGAAACATTCAGTACTTC. The encoded protein is CASALEGNIQYF.

The chain couples TRBV4-2 to TRBJ1-5, with 8 bases fitting TRBD1. CDR1 LGHNA and CDR2 YNFKEQ come from the germline V gene. V lost 3 bases and J lost 2; bases outside the gene matches: 6. This CDR3 region has 16 residues. CDR3 loop: CASSHLGQGGNQPQHF. DNA for the CDR3: TGTGCCAGCAGCCATTTAGGACAGGGTGGCAATCAGCCCCAGCATTTT.

V is TRBV7-3 and J is TRBJ2-3, with D perhaps matching TRBD1 (7 bases). V was cut by 5 bases and J by 2 bases, with 11 bases left in between. Germline assignment: CDR1 SGHTA and CDR2 FQGTGA. The CDR3 runs to 14 residues. As DNA, the CDR3 is TGTGCCAGCAGCCGCGGGACAGCCACAGATACGCAGTATTTT. This encodes CASSRGTATDTQYF.